The 17 T cell receptor gamma chains in this list originate from one sample, sequenced in a study of gamma delta lymphoproliferative disorders and STAT genes. TCRdb applied CATT to the multiplex PCR reads for clone calling. This table has 1,800 or so gamma-chain clones, about 18% appearing once. Sequencing used genomic DNA taken from PBMCs of patients and controls. The sequenced sample consisted of blood. These receptors were collected from a human donor in good health.

By sample share, this clone is medium-sized (0.01 to 0.1%). The rearrangement links TRGV2 to TRGJ1 or TRGJ2. Germline matching of the DNA provided the J gene here, since TCRdb leaves it blank. Germline lookup yields CDR1 EGSNGY and CDR2 YDSYNSKV. Trimming took 0 bases from V and 6 from J; bases not matched to a gene: 8. The CDR3 sequence is 14 residues long. CDR3 in amino acids: CATWDGPRVYKKLF. In DNA, the CDR3 is TGTGCCACCTGGGACGGGCCACGAGTTTATAAGAAACTCTTT.

With regard to this clone: It differs at one base from a far larger clone, so likely a read error. It is unclear where the CDR3 begins or ends on the DNA, so no DNA is shown, and the CDR3 is as TCRdb lists it. No J gene was named, though the V gene is TRGV11. TRGV11 has ORF status, its function being uncertain. The CDR3 adds up to 19 amino acids, both ends counted. CDR3 in amino acids: CTTVPAGLESLATGWFKIF.

Within the sample, this clone is large (0.1 to 1%). This rearrangement joins TRGV2 to TRGJP1. Since TCRdb gives no J gene, matching the DNA to germline was used here to assign it. Germline V gene lookup returns CDR1 EGSNGY and CDR2 YDSYNSKV. There are 13 residues in the CDR3. The V segment lost 0 bases and the J segment 9 bases; nucleotides outside the gene matches: 4. The CDR3 coding sequence is TGTGCCACCTGGGACGGGCCGAGTTGGTTCAAGATATTT. Amino acids: CATWDGPSWFKIF.

This clone was seen a handful of times. The protein given by TCRdb reflects a much larger clone and differs at residue 21 from this DNA's translation, likely from a read error; the protein shown is the DNA's translation. The chain links TRGV10 to TRGJP1. The J gene, left out of TCRdb, was set here by checking the DNA against germline. TRGV10 is filed as an ORF, its function uncertain. The CDR3 contains 24 residues. The CDR3 protein is CAAWDYISDIGRGRPHTTGWYKIF. CDR3 nucleotides: TGTGCTGCGTGGGATTATATCTCCGATATTGGCCGCGGCCGTCCACATACCACTGGTTGGTACAAGATATTT.

This clone is judged medium-sized. The chain recombines TRGV9 with TRGJP2. TCRdb gives no J gene; it was assigned here by matching the DNA to germline. The CDR3 contains 15 residues. Germline CDR1 GITISATS, CDR2 ISYDGTV (reference sequence). J gave up 2 bases and V 3 bases, and 6 bases lay outside the gene matches. CDR3 loop: CALWEKASSDWIKTF. CDR3 coding DNA: TGTGCCTTGTGGGAGAAAGCCAGTAGTGATTGGATCAAGACGTTT.

Of note for this clone: At one end the junction does not follow the germline gene, possibly because of a read error. The chain is built from TRGV10 and TRGJ1 or TRGJ2. No J gene was available from TCRdb, and it was assigned here by a germline match of the DNA. TRGV10 carries the ORF label, with uncertain function. There are 14 residues in the CDR3. CDR3 DNA: TGCAGCGTGGGAAAGTATGTGGAATATTATAAGAAACTCTTT. This codes for CSVGKYVEYYKKLF.

This clone was counted a few times. A far larger clone is one base from this, pointing to a likely read error. Other nucleotide sequences from this sample produce the same CDR3. The chain has TRGV10 and TRGJP1. TCRdb offers no J gene call, so here the DNA was matched to germline to obtain one. TRGV10 is known as an ORF, though its function is uncertain. CDR3 length equals 24 residues. J was trimmed by 0 bases and V by 8 bases; bases with no gene match: 34. The CDR3 reads CAAWDYISDIGRGRPHTTGWFKIF. CDR3 sequence (DNA): TGTGCTGCGTGGGATTATATCTCCGATATTGGCCGCGGCCGCCCACATACCACTGGTTGGTTCAAGATATTT.

With respect to this clone: The protein TCRdb gives is from a much larger clone and does not agree with this DNA's translation at residue 7, likely a read error; the protein shown here comes from the DNA. This sequence joins TRGV2 and TRGJP1. In the absence of a J gene in TCRdb, the DNA was matched to germline to assign it here. V lost 0 bases, J lost 0 bases, and 13 bases stayed unmatched. Germline V lookup: CDR1 EGSNGY, CDR2 YDSYNSKV. CDR3 length equals 19 residues. The CDR3 DNA reads TGTGCCACCTGGGACGGGCTTGACCCCCAAGATACCACTGGTTGGTTCAAGATATTT. Translation gives CATWDGLDPQDTTGWFKIF.

This clone is judged medium-sized. The chain combines TRGV5 with TRGJP. The J gene comes from matching the DNA to germline here; TCRdb lacks it. CDR3 length: 17 amino acids. The ends lost 0 bases at V and 6 bases at J; junction bases unmatched: 5. Germline V gene sequence: CDR1 VINAFY, CDR2 YDVSNSKD. CDR3 nucleotide sequence: TGTGCCACCTGGGACAGGCCGGGAGAGTTGGGCAAAAAAATCAAGGTATTT. This codes for CATWDRPGELGKKIKVF.

By its share, this clone is medium-sized (0.01 to 0.1%). The CDR3 nucleotides are TGTGCTGCGTGGGATTATAGTCAACCAAAGACACTCTTT. Translation gives CAAWDYSQPKTLF. The V segment is TRGV10, and no J call was made. TRGV10 has ORF status, its function being uncertain. The CDR3 is made up of 13 amino acids.

Of note for this clone: TCRdb's protein, taken from a much larger clone, differs from this DNA's translation at residue 8, likely owing to a read error; the protein displayed comes from the DNA. The J gene is TRGJ1 or TRGJ2, the V gene TRGV8. Because TCRdb records no J gene, it was assigned here through a match of the DNA to germline. The V and J ends lost 1 base and 12 bases, in that order; junction bases with no gene match: 6. The CDR3 consists of 11 residues. The germline gives CDR1 VENAVY, CDR2 YDSYNSRV. As DNA, the CDR3 is TGTGCCACCTGGGATAGAAGTACGAAACTCTTT. Translation gives CATWDRSTKLF.

In regard to this clone: A far larger clone lies a single base away; this is likely a read error. Within the sample, other DNA sequences also encode this same CDR3. The chain employs TRGV11 and TRGJ1 or TRGJ2. TCRdb leaves out the J gene; it was filled in here by matching the DNA to germline. TRGV11 is an ORF for which the function is uncertain. The CDR3 has 14 residues. The J segment lost 7 bases and the V segment lost 2 bases, leaving 8 bases of the junction unmatched. The CDR3 spells CACWIRPEYYKKLF. CDR3 in DNA: TGTGCCTGCTGGATTAGGCCCGAGTACTATAAGAAACTCTTT.

By sample fraction, this clone is large. Different DNA sequences within this sample yield the same CDR3. The J gene is TRGJ1 or TRGJ2, the V gene TRGV2. The J gene, left out of TCRdb, was set here by checking the DNA against germline. CDR3 length: 15 residues. Germline values: CDR1 EGSNGY, CDR2 YDSYNSKV. V was pared by 0 bases and J by 3 bases, with 8 bases of the junction left unmatched. In DNA, the CDR3 is TGTGCCACCTGGGACGGGCACACGGGTTATTATAAGAAACTCTTT. It specifies CATWDGHTGYYKKLF.

The chain recombines TRGV2 with TRGJ1 or TRGJ2. The J gene is not listed in TCRdb, so it was assigned here from a DNA match to germline. V dropped 3 bases and J dropped 7; count of bases not matched to a gene: 15. Germline V gives CDR1 EGSNGY, CDR2 YDSYNSKV. The CDR3 spans 15 residues. The CDR3, as DNA: TGTGCCACCTGGGACCTGGGCAGGTATGGCTATAAGAAACTCTTT. This sequence encodes CATWDLGRYGYKKLF.

This clone is classed as medium-sized (0.01 to 0.1%). The chain combines TRGV4 with TRGJ1 or TRGJ2. TCRdb is silent on the J gene; assignment here came from matching the DNA to germline. Germline V gives CDR1 EGSTGY, CDR2 YDSYTSSV. V dropped 5 bases and J dropped 5; count of bases not matched to a gene: 9. There are 13 residues in the CDR3. The DNA for the CDR3 is TGTGCCACCTGGGGAGGGTCCGATTATAAGAAACTCTTT. The encoded protein is CATWGGSDYKKLF.

Within the sample, this clone is large. The V gene is TRGV10, the J gene TRGJP1. TCRdb leaves out the J gene; it was filled in here by matching the DNA to germline. TRGV10 is an ORF, with its function uncertain. CDR3 length: 15 amino acids. Germline trimming cut 8 bases from V and 4 bases from J; bases unmatched to any gene: 11. The CDR3 DNA reads as TGTGCTGCGTGGGCCCCCGGGGGCACTGGTTGGTTCAAGATATTT. It is translated as CAAWAPGGTGWFKIF.

In its sample, this clone ranks as medium-sized (0.01 to 0.1%). The chain links TRGV2 to TRGJ1 or TRGJ2. Assignment of the J gene here rests on matching the DNA to germline, because TCRdb gives none. V gave up 0 bases and J gave up 7 bases; unmatched junction bases: 6. The germline V gene encodes CDR1 EGSNGY and CDR2 YDSYNSKV. The CDR3 covers 13 residues. CDR3: CATWDGPGYKKLF. CDR3 bases: TGTGCCACCTGGGACGGGCCGGGGTATAAGAAACTCTTT.